Included here is one T cell receptor (beta chain) sequence, with context. The target antigen is unknown. This sample was included in a study of T cell responses to AZD1222 COVID-19 vaccine. Trimming shortened V by 3 bases and J by 8 bases, and 11 bases separated the two germline ends. The CDR3 is made up of 13 amino acids. Germline V lookup: CDR1 SGHAT, CDR2 FQNNGV. Study-wide results and limits: Mostly white British, mostly female donors; authors suggested clonal diversity may be underestimated.

The table came from immunoSEQ multiplex PCR; TCRdb's copy has only in-frame clones and leaves some out. In the table there are about 120,000 clones, 90% to 95% of which are singletons. Analysis merged second doses at about 4 or about 12 weeks. J is TRBJ1-3 and V is TRBV11-2, with unresolved D. This receptor was identified in an adult who received the AZD1222 COVID-19 vaccine. The sample here was peripheral blood, taken 28 days after the second AZD1222 dose. The DNA for the CDR3 is TGTGCCAGCAGCTTCGCCCGCGGGTACACCATATATTTT. Protein product: CASSFARGYTIYF.